Below, one T cell receptor beta chain is given with its context. Study processing details: Amplification with reference gene primers provided the estimates of nucleated cell counts. Generated by immunoSEQ multiplex PCR, the TCRdb table keeps only in-frame clones and is missing some. That table is the source of V, J and clone size, and D and trimming were worked out from the DNA. The sample holds some 200,000 clones, about 84% seen once. The data are from a study of blood T cell repertoires in COVID-19. Whole-study context: Specimens from acute and convalescent COVID-19 originated in the United States, Italy and Spain. T cells, B-cell-depleted T cells, or PBMCs provided the cDNA or gDNA that served as material.

Germline loops: CDR1 SGHTA, CDR2 FQGTGA. The CDR3 is 14 residues long. V lost 5 bases and J 0 bases, leaving 10 bases between the germline ends. V is TRBV7-3 and J is TRBJ1-1; D unresolved. This sequence originates from a human donor in a cohort sampled during active COVID-19. Sequences were obtained from peripheral blood. In nucleotides, the CDR3 is TGTGCCAGCAGCGGTGGCAGTTTGAACACTGAAGCTTTCTTT. Protein sequence: CASSGGSLNTEAFF.